This T cell receptor beta chain was sequenced for a study of CD8 T cells in Susac syndrome. Random hexamers were used to reverse transcribe an amount of about 0.45 to 1 ug RNA. An immunoSEQ multiplex PCR amplified TCR beta CDR3 over 54 Vbeta and 13 Jbeta. MiXCR was run by TCRdb on the immunoSEQ multiplex PCR reads, yielding one entry per CDR3 protein. The data show roughly 150,000 distinct CDR3 sequences, roughly 95% seen once. The TCR comes from a human donor with multiple sclerosis. The sequenced sample consisted of CD8+ T cells from PBMCs.

The CDR3 sequence: CASAANHYRYQETQYF. The CDR3 nucleotides are TGTGCTAGTGCTGCCAATCATTACAGGTACCAAGAGACCCAGTACTTC. The rearrangement joins TRBV12-5 to TRBJ2-5; D is possibly TRBD1 (5 bases). The CDR3 extends over 16 amino acids. Trimming removed 7 bases at V and 0 bases at J, with 18 bases between. Germline V lookup: CDR1 LGHNT, CDR2 FRNRAP.